This TCR beta chain was recorded in a study of CD8 T cells in ankylosing spondylitis. General study results and limits: As for the disease-linked clones, they showed a CD8+ phenotype and occurred at relatively low frequencies in peripheral blood. Seemingly characteristic of ankylosing spondylitis blood was a TCR beta motif consisting of eight highly homologous variants.

Making the TCR beta libraries involved quantitative 5'-RACE with molecular barcodes. TCRdb itself ran the 5' RACE reads through MiXCR, one entry per CDR3 protein. In the table there are 250,000 to 350,000 distinct CDR3 sequences, 20% of which are singletons. CDR3 length: 13 amino acids. Germline V CDR1 and CDR2: SGHTA, FQGNSA. The V gene lost 2 bases and the J gene lost 6 bases, with 9 bases spanning the gap. This clonotype was observed once. The antigen is not known. This rearrangement joins TRBV7-2 to TRBJ2-3; D is unclear. The sample taken for sequencing was blood, either unsorted or a sorted T cell fraction (not recorded which). The clonotype comes from a male donor with ankylosing spondylitis or in good health (not recorded which). CDR3: CASSLMGSDTQYF. The CDR3 nucleotides are TGTGCCAGCAGCTTAATGGGCTCTGATACGCAGTATTTT.